This entry describes one T cell receptor beta chain. The sample belongs to a study of PD-1 and CTLA-4 blockade in melanoma. The data were produced by immunoSEQ multiplex PCR, yet TCRdb's version contains in-frame clones alone and is incomplete. The sample comprises about 32,000 clones, approximately 90% of which are singletons, and 5% to 6.5% rests with the top ten. V was trimmed by 0 bases and J by 8 bases, leaving 18 bases between them. The CDR3 extends over 16 amino acids. The germline CDR1 and CDR2 sequences are PRHDT and FYEKMQ (reference sequence). The chain employs TRBV13 and TRBJ2-3, with a possible D match to TRBD1 (5 bases). The input for sequencing was CD8+ T cells from peripheral blood, taken from a patient given anti-PD-1 treatment. This TCR was recovered from a human donor with melanoma. CDR3 sequence (DNA): TGTGCCAGCAGCTTAGGCCTCCCAGGGTCCACTACTACGCAGTATTTT. Its protein is CASSLGLPGSTTTQYF. Full variable domain (rest looked up from reference TRBV13 and TRBJ2-3): AAGVIQSPRHLIKEKRETATLKCYPIPRHDTVYWYQQGPGQDPQFLISFYEKMQSDKGSIPDRFSAQQFSDYHSELNMSSLELGDSALYFCASSLGLPGSTTTQYFGPGTRLTVL.